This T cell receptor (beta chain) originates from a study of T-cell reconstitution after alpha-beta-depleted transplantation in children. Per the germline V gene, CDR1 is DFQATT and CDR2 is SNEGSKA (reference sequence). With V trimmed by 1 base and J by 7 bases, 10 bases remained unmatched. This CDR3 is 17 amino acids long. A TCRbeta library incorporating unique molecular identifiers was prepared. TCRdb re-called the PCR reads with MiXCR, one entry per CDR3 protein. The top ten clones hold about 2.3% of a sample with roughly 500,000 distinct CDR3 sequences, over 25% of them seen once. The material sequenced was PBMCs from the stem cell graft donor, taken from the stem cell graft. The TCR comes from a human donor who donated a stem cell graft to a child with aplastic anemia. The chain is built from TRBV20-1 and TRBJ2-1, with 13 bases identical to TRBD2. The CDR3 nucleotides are TGCAGTGCTAGAGGCAACGTGAGACTAGCGGGAGGAAATGAGCAGTTCTTC. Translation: CSARGNVRLAGGNEQFF.